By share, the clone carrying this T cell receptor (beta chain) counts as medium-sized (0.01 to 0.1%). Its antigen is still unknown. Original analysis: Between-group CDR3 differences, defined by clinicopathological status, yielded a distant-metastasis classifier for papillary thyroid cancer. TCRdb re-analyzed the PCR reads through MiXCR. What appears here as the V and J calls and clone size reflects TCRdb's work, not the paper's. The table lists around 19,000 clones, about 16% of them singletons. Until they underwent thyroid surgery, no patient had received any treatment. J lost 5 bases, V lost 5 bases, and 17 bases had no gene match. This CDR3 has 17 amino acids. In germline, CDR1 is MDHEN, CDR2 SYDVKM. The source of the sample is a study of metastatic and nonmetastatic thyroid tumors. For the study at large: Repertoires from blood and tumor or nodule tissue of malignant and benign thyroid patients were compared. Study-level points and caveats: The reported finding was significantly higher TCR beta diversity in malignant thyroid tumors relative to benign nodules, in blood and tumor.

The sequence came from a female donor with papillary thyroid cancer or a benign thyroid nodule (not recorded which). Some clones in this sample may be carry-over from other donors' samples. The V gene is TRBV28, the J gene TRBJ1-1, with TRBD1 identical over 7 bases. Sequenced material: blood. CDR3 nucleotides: TGTGCCAGCAGTCTCAGCCAGGGACCAGGGGGAAGGACTGAAGCTTTCTTT. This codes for CASSLSQGPGGRTEAFF.